The 32 T cell receptor beta chains presented below share a single source sample, sequenced in a study of OX40 agonist ivuxolimab in advanced cancers. Profiling relied on immunoSEQ multiplex PCR, and the TCRdb table lists in-frame clones only, not all of them. The data hold fewer than 80,000 clones, with approximately 88% observed a single time. Sequences were derived from CD4+ or CD8+ T cells sorted from blood, sampled in a trial of the OX40 agonist ivuxolimab. Source of these receptors: an adult with an advanced solid tumor such as melanoma, head and neck, liver or kidney cancer.

The gene calls are TRBV6-5 and TRBJ1-6; D not certain. Trimming removed 2 bases at V and 8 bases at J, with 10 bases between. The CDR3 has 14 amino acids. Looked up from germline, CDR1 is MNHEY and CDR2 is SVGAGI. This CDR3 reads CASSYTPRDSPLHF. The DNA of the CDR3 is TGTGCCAGCAGTTACACACCTAGAGATTCACCCCTCCACTTT.

This clone has just one count. The chain is built from TRBV30 and TRBJ2-3; D possibly matches TRBD1 or TRBD2 (5 bases each). Between the trimmed V and J ends, which lost 4 bases and 2 bases, there was a span of 13 bases. This CDR3 comprises 14 residues. CDR1 GTSNPN and CDR2 SVGIG come from the germline V gene (reference sequence). This chain's CDR3 is CAWTVGANTDTQYF. In nucleotides, the CDR3 is TGTGCCTGGACGGTCGGGGCCAACACAGATACGCAGTATTTT.

This clone occurred once. V and J are TRBV6-5 and TRBJ1-5; D is possibly TRBD1 (6 bases). The length of the CDR3 is 15 residues. V was cut by 2 bases and J by 3 bases, with 11 bases left in between. Germline-derived CDR1 and CDR2 are MNHEY and SVGAGI. CDR3 residues: CASSYRRTDNQPQHF. CDR3 bases: TGTGCCAGCAGTTACCGCCGGACAGACAATCAGCCCCAGCATTTT.

The chain employs TRBV9 and TRBJ2-1; 9 bases align to TRBD2. With V trimmed by 4 bases and J by 4 bases, 6 bases remained unmatched. This CDR3 spans 15 amino acids. CDR1 SGDLS and CDR2 YYNGEE come from the germline V gene. The CDR3 DNA reads as TGTGCCAGCAGCCTCAGCGGGGGGACTTACAATGAGCAGTTCTTC. It specifies CASSLSGGTYNEQFF.

This chain joins TRBV7-7 and TRBJ2-7; 11 nucleotides agree with TRBD2. J was trimmed by 7 bases and V by 5 bases; bases with no gene match: 13. CDR1 and CDR2 from the germline V gene are SSHAT and FNYEAQ (reference sequence). The CDR3 totals 16 residues. The CDR3 DNA follows: TGTGCCAGCAGCCCAGGGACTAGCGGAGCTGGAGGGGAGCAGTACTTC. Its protein product is CASSPGTSGAGGEQYF. The variable domain in full, with the rest retrieved from reference TRBV7-7 and TRBJ2-7, is GAGVSQSPRYKVTKRGQDVTLRCDPISSHATLYWYQQALGQGPEFLTYFNYEAQPDKSGLPSDRFSAERPEGSISTLTIQRTEQRDSAMYRCASSPGTSGAGGEQYFGPGTRLTVT.

The genes are TRBV5-1 and TRBJ2-3; 11 bases match TRBD2. This CDR3 has 15 amino acids. Germline V gene lookup returns CDR1 SGHRS and CDR2 YFSETQ. V was pared by 5 bases and J by 3 bases, with 5 bases of the junction left unmatched. The CDR3 region is CASRRASGGTDTQYF. The CDR3 region has the DNA TGCGCCAGCAGGAGGGCTAGCGGGGGGACAGATACGCAGTATTTT.

This chain joins TRBV6-5 and TRBJ2-7; possibly TRBD1 for D (6 bases). With 8 bases removed from V and 1 base from J, the gap between germline ends came to 12 bases. Germline CDR1 MNHEY, CDR2 SVGAGI. This CDR3 contains 13 residues. The CDR3 reads CASSGRGSYEQYF. The CDR3 DNA sequence: TGTGCCAGCTCGGGCAGGGGTTCCTACGAGCAGTACTTC.

V usage is TRBV6-1 and J usage is TRBJ1-2, with D uncertain. Looked up from germline, CDR1 is MNHNS and CDR2 is SASEGT. The CDR3 has 14 amino acids. V was clipped by 9 bases and J by 5 bases, with 19 bases between them. The CDR3 region is CASREVSVPYGYTF. CDR3 DNA: TGTGCCAGTCGTGAGGTGTCCGTCCCTTATGGCTACACCTTC.

The J gene is TRBJ1-2, the V gene TRBV4-2; 8 bases are a match to TRBD1. Germline CDR1 LGHNA, CDR2 YNFKEQ. The CDR3 length is 14 residues. V lost 1 base to trimming and J lost 4 bases; unmatched junction nucleotides: 2. Written as DNA, the CDR3 is TGTGCCAGCAGCCAAGCTCAGGGGGCCTATGGCTACACCTTC. This codes for CASSQAQGAYGYTF.

This clone came up once. The chain recombines TRBV25-1 with TRBJ2-7, with D uncertain. This CDR3 has 10 amino acids. V lost 2 bases and J lost 5, with 1 base in between. Germline V CDR1 and CDR2: MGHDK, SYGVNS. The CDR3: CASSEDEQYF. Here the CDR3 DNA reads TGTGCCAGCAGTGAAGACGAGCAGTACTTC.

The V call is TRBV6-5, the J call TRBJ2-3; D is undetermined. The germline gives CDR1 MNHEY, CDR2 SVGAGI. The CDR3 sequence is 15 residues long. V lost 0 bases to trimming and J lost 3 bases, with 10 bases between them. The CDR3 here is CASSYSLGRTDTQYF. Written as DNA, the CDR3 is TGTGCCAGCAGTTACTCCCTAGGTCGGACAGATACGCAGTATTTT.

This clone has just a few counts. This chain links TRBV14 with TRBJ1-6; D gene ambiguous. This CDR3 comprises 13 residues. The germline V gene encodes CDR1 SGHDN and CDR2 FVKESK. V shed 4 bases and J shed 11 bases, with 12 bases lying between them. Written as DNA, the CDR3 is TGTGCCAGCAGCCCAAGTAGGGCAGCACCCCTCCACTTT. Encoded protein: CASSPSRAAPLHF.

A few counts support this clone. The V and J genes are TRBV18 and TRBJ1-6; 7 bases align to TRBD1. This CDR3 has 17 amino acids. Germline V gene lookup returns CDR1 KGHSH and CDR2 LQKENI. Trimming removed 4 bases from V and 7 bases from J; junction bases left unmatched: 13. Here the CDR3 reads CASSQDRAGKTNSPLHF. CDR3 sequence (DNA): TGTGCCAGCTCACAAGACAGGGCCGGGAAGACAAATTCACCCCTCCACTTT.

The rearrangement joins TRBV6-1 to TRBJ2-7; 11 nucleotides align to TRBD1. The germline CDR1 and CDR2 sequences are MNHNS and SASEGT. Trimming removed 10 bases from V and 6 bases from J; junction bases left unmatched: 11. The CDR3 extends over 14 amino acids. The CDR3 region has the DNA TGTGCCATATCCCCGGGACAGGGGGTCGTCGAGCAGTACTTC. Encoded protein: CAISPGQGVVEQYF.

This sequence joins TRBV10-3 and TRBJ2-7; 10 bases agree with TRBD1. This CDR3 has 15 amino acids. Trimming cost V 3 bases and J 4 bases; bases outside gene matches: 6. Germline V gene lookup returns CDR1 ENHRY and CDR2 SYGVKD. The CDR3 reads CAISDLTGGAYEQYF. The CDR3 DNA is TGTGCCATCAGTGACTTGACAGGGGGCGCTTACGAGCAGTACTTC.

The chain couples TRBV9 to TRBJ1-2, with TRBD1 as a possible D gene (6 bases). V lost 6 bases and J lost 4, with 19 bases in between. Germline V gives CDR1 SGDLS, CDR2 YYNGEE. The CDR3 sequence is 15 residues long. CDR3 in DNA: TGTGCCAGCACGAGAGCATCGGGACAACCCTATGGCTACACCTTC. This sequence encodes CASTRASGQPYGYTF.

The CDR3 DNA sequence: TGTGCCATCAGTAACTCATTGGCCTACGAGCAGTACTTC. It encodes CAISNSLAYEQYF. This sequence joins TRBV10-3 and TRBJ2-7; D gene ambiguous. The V end was cut by 5 bases, the J end by 2 bases, with 10 bases between. Germline values: CDR1 ENHRY, CDR2 SYGVKD. CDR3 size: 13 residues.

The V call is TRBV6-5, the J call TRBJ2-1; D is possibly TRBD1 (6 bases). Germline values: CDR1 MNHEY, CDR2 SVGAGI. The CDR3 spans 14 residues. V was pared by 6 bases and J by 2 bases, with 11 bases between. CDR3 loop: CASSGTQTYNEQFF. CDR3 coding DNA: TGTGCCAGCAGCGGGACACAGACCTACAATGAGCAGTTCTTC.

The rearrangement uses TRBV5-1 and TRBJ2-7; unclear D gene. This CDR3 is 14 amino acids long. V lost 7 bases, J lost 0 bases, and 14 bases lay in between. CDR1 and CDR2 (germline): SGHRS, YFSETQ. CDR3 protein: CASLPDLFSYEQYF. The CDR3 DNA reads TGCGCCAGCCTCCCGGACCTATTCTCCTACGAGCAGTACTTC.

Written as DNA, the CDR3 is TGTGCCAGCAGCCAATCCGTCTATGGCTACACCTTC. Encoded protein: CASSQSVYGYTF. The genes are TRBV16 and TRBJ1-2, with unresolved D. This CDR3 contains 12 residues. The V and J ends lost 0 bases and 4 bases respectively, with 3 bases between them. Germline V lookup: CDR1 KGHSY, CDR2 FQNENV.

This clone was picked up one time. The chain couples TRBV28 to TRBJ2-5, with 8 bases aligning to TRBD2. The CDR3 sequence is 15 residues long. The germline gives CDR1 MDHEN, CDR2 SYDVKM. J lost 5 bases, V lost 1 base, and 6 bases had no gene match. The CDR3 DNA reads as TGTGCCAGCAGTTTATTTCGGGGGGGCCGTGAGACCCAGTACTTC. This gives the protein CASSLFRGGRETQYF. Full variable domain (missing parts from reference TRBV28 and TRBJ2-5): DVKVTQSSRYLVKRTGEKVFLECVQDMDHENMFWYRQDPGLGLRLIYFSYDVKMKEKGDIPEGYSVSREKKERFSLILESASTNQTSMYLCASSLFRGGRETQYFGPGTRLLVL.

The chain is built from TRBV10-3 and TRBJ1-1; TRBD1 agrees at 10 bases. The germline gives CDR1 ENHRY, CDR2 SYGVKD. V dropped 8 bases and J dropped 6; count of bases not matched to a gene: 12. This CDR3 spans 15 amino acids. DNA of the CDR3: TGTGCCATCCGTACTACGGGACAGGGGTTCGCTGAAGCTTTCTTT. Translation gives CAIRTTGQGFAEAFF.

This chain uses TRBV5-1 with TRBJ1-1, with D tentatively TRBD1 (6 bases). The germline gives CDR1 SGHRS, CDR2 YFSETQ. The V gene lost 1 base and the J gene lost 0 bases, with 10 bases spanning the gap. The CDR3 sequence is 15 residues long. The CDR3 region is CASSLNRGLNTEAFF. CDR3 DNA: TGCGCCAGCAGCTTGAATCGGGGGCTGAACACTGAAGCTTTCTTT.

J is TRBJ1-6 and V is TRBV10-1, with D hard to call. V shed 0 bases and J shed 7 bases, with 4 bases lying between them. The CDR3 sequence is 13 residues long. Germline V CDR1 and CDR2: WNHNN, SYGVQD (reference sequence). CDR3 sequence reads: CASSESGNSPLHF. CDR3 DNA: TGCGCCAGCAGTGAGTCCGGCAATTCACCCCTCCACTTT.

The DNA of the CDR3 is TGTGCCAGCAGCGCCGAGTGGGCGAACACTGAAGCTTTCTTT. It yields the protein CASSAEWANTEAFF. The chain recombines TRBV9 with TRBJ1-1; no firm D call. Trimming pared 3 bases from V and 1 base from J, leaving 10 bases between. The CDR3 has 14 residues. Germline V gives CDR1 SGDLS, CDR2 YYNGEE. Based on the CDR3 plus reference TRBV9 and TRBJ1-1, the full variable domain is DSGVTQTPKHLITATGQRVTLRCSPRSGDLSVYWYQQSLDQGLQFLIQYYNGEERAKGNILERFSAQQFPDLHSELNLSSLELGDSALYFCASSAEWANTEAFFGQGTRLTVV.

The chain couples TRBV6-5 to TRBJ1-2, with D possibly TRBD1 on 6 matching bases. Trimming pared 1 base from V and 8 bases from J, leaving 17 bases between. The CDR3 has 15 amino acids. Germline assignment: CDR1 MNHEY and CDR2 SVGAGI. DNA of the CDR3: TGTGCCAGCAGTTACTTTGACAGGCCAGTGGGCGGCTACACCTTC. Its protein is CASSYFDRPVGGYTF.

CDR3 sequence reads: CASSSGPRDEKLFF. The CDR3 nucleotides are TGTGCCAGCAGCTCCGGACCCAGGGATGAAAAACTGTTTTTT. The genes are TRBV5-6 and TRBJ1-4; the D gene is possibly TRBD1 (5 bases). From germline, CDR1 is SGHDT and CDR2 YYEEEE. The CDR3 has 14 amino acids. With 3 bases removed from V and 6 bases from J, the gap between germline ends came to 12 bases.

The chain uses TRBV7-9 and TRBJ1-2, with D uncertain. Trimming shortened V by 10 bases and J by 4 bases, and 16 bases separated the two germline ends. The V gene's germline CDR1 is SEHNR and CDR2 FQNEAQ (reference sequence). The CDR3 contains 13 residues. CDR3 protein: CATRWEDGYGYTF. For the CDR3, the DNA is TGTGCCACCCGATGGGAAGACGGCTATGGCTACACCTTC.

This chain links TRBV5-4 with TRBJ2-5, with 10 positions matching TRBD2. Germline V gene sequence: CDR1 SGHNT, CDR2 YYREEE (reference sequence). The CDR3 spans 15 residues. With V trimmed by 10 bases and J by 5 bases, 14 bases remained unmatched. The CDR3 DNA sequence: TGTGCCTTTGGGGCCAGCGGGGGGGCCGGTGAGACCCAGTACTTC. Translated, it gives CAFGASGGAGETQYF. Full variable domain (outside the CDR3, taken from reference TRBV5-4 and TRBJ2-5): ETGVTQSPTHLIKTRGQQVTLRCSSQSGHNTVSWYQQALGQGPQFIFQYYREEENGRGNFPPRFSGLQFPNYSSELNVNALELDDSALYLCAFGASGGAGETQYFGPGTRLLVL.

This chain's CDR3 is CASSPYAGRTEAFF. In DNA, the CDR3 is TGTGCCAGCAGCCCGTATGCGGGGAGAACTGAAGCTTTCTTT. The chain uses TRBV7-2 and TRBJ1-1, with unresolved D. CDR1 is SGHTA and CDR2 is FQGNSA in the germline V gene. The CDR3 is made up of 14 amino acids. V dropped 5 bases and J dropped 5 bases, with 15 bases sitting between them. The variable domain in full, completed from reference TRBV7-2 and TRBJ1-1, reads GAGVSQSPSNKVTEKGKDVELRCDPISGHTALYWYRQSLGQGLEFLIYFQGNSAPDKSGLPSDRFSAERTGGSVSTLTIQRTQQEDSAVYLCASSPYAGRTEAFFGQGTRLTVV.

This clone was seen only once. The chain couples TRBV9 to TRBJ2-1; 14 nucleotides align to TRBD2. V dropped 1 base and J dropped 8; count of bases not matched to a gene: 8. This CDR3 has 17 amino acids. The V gene's germline CDR1 is SGDLS and CDR2 YYNGEE. The CDR3 DNA reads TGTGCCAGCAGCGTACTCGGGACTAGCGGGGGACCCCATGAGCAGTTCTTC. This sequence encodes CASSVLGTSGGPHEQFF.

The rearrangement uses TRBV30 and TRBJ2-7; TRBD1 matches at 7 bases. With V trimmed by 0 bases and J by 6 bases, 11 bases remained unmatched. The CDR3 consists of 15 residues. In germline, CDR1 is GTSNPN, CDR2 SVGIG (reference sequence). The CDR3 DNA follows: TGTGCCTGGAGTGTACTTACAGGGGCTCGGGGCGAGCAGTACTTC. Its translation is CAWSVLTGARGEQYF.